The rows below give T cell receptor beta chains drawn from one sample of a study of T cell responses to AZD1222 COVID-19 vaccine. The assay was immunoSEQ multiplex PCR, and TCRdb's table has in-frame clones only and misses some. Of 180,000 or so clones detected, 85% to 95% appear once; the ten largest clones hold approximately 4%. The sample was peripheral blood, taken on day 0 of AZD1222 vaccination. These TCRs come from an adult in good health. CDR3s include the opening cysteine and the closing phenylalanine or tryptophan. Fields, in order: CDR3 DNA, CDR3 protein, V gene, D gene, J gene, clone size. The D gene is left open where the match is weak. For some rows the clone size is stated as once, few or many, or as a class when expanded; others skip it.

TGTGCCAGTAACCCGACAGCTTACTCTGGAAACACCATATATTTT CASNPTAYSGNTIYF TRBV19 . TRBJ1-3 .
TGTGCCGCCACCGGGATCCTCCCGCCCGAAGCTTTCTTT CAATGILPPEAFF TRBV10-3 . TRBJ1-1 .
TGTGCCAGCAGCGTTCAAGGACTAGAGTACAATGAGCAGTTCTTC CASSVQGLEYNEQFF TRBV9 TRBD2 TRBJ2-1 few
TGCGCCAGCAGCTTGGGGACAGGGGATCAGCCCCAGCATTTT CASSLGTGDQPQHF TRBV5-1 TRBD1 TRBJ1-5 .
TGCGCCAGCAGCTTCGGTACAGGGGGATTTTATGGCACTGAAGCTTTCTTT CASSFGTGGFYGTEAFF TRBV5-1 TRBD1 TRBJ1-1 .
TGTGCCACCAGTGATTCCGGGGAGTCCAATCAGCCCCAGCATTTT CATSDSGESNQPQHF TRBV24-1 . TRBJ1-5 .
TGCGCCAGCAGCCAAGACAGGGAATGGAACACTGAAGCTTTCTTT CASSQDREWNTEAFF TRBV4-1 . TRBJ1-1 .
TGTGCCAGCAGCGACAGGGCCTCCTCCTCCTTCTATGGCTACACCTTC CASSDRASSSFYGYTF TRBV7-9 TRBD1 TRBJ1-2 .
TGCGCCAGCAGCCCTACCGGGACAGCGAACTATGGCTACACCTTTTACACCTTC CASSPTGTANYGYTFYTF TRBV5-1 TRBD1 TRBJ1-2 .
TGTGCCAGCAGCCAAGATCCTACGTCCAGGTACTATGGCTACACCTTC CASSQDPTSRYYGYTF TRBV3-1/TRBV3-2 . TRBJ1-2 .
TGTGCCTGGCTAACCCCAGATTCCTACGAGCAGTACTTC CAWLTPDSYEQYF TRBV30 . TRBJ2-7 once
TGTGCCAGCAGTGAAAGACGTTATAGCAATCAGCCCCAGCATTTT CASSERRYSNQPQHF TRBV2 . TRBJ1-5 .
TGTGCCAGCAGCCGGACGACAGGGGAGGTCGGCTACACCTTC CASSRTTGEVGYTF TRBV5-4 TRBD1 TRBJ1-2 .
TGTGCCAGCAGTGACCGACTCCACGGACAGCCCCAGCATTTT CASSDRLHGQPQHF TRBV6-1 . TRBJ1-5 .
TGTGCCAGCACTACCAAGGGGGATGAGCAGTTCTTC CASTTKGDEQFF TRBV7-9 . TRBJ2-1 .
TGTGCCAGCAGCTTAGGGTCCGGGGGTTCGGGCAATGAGCAGTTCTTC CASSLGSGGSGNEQFF TRBV7-6 . TRBJ2-1 .
TGTGCCAGCAGGTGGGGCTCCTTATCGTACAATGAGCAGTTCTTC CASRWGSLSYNEQFF TRBV7-9 . TRBJ2-1 .
TGCGCCAGCAGCTTTCTAGGGGGCAATCAGCCCCAGCATTTT CASSFLGGNQPQHF TRBV5-1 . TRBJ1-5 .
TGTGCCAGCAGCTCGGGACAGGGAAACACCATATATTTT CASSSGQGNTIYF TRBV5-6 TRBD1 TRBJ1-3 once
TGTGCCAGCAGCCACGGGACAGTGGACTATGGCTACACCTTC CASSHGTVDYGYTF TRBV6-6 TRBD1 TRBJ1-2 .
TGTGCCAGCAAAGACGGTGAGCAGTTCTTC CASKDGEQFF TRBV11-2 . TRBJ2-1 .
TGTGCCAGCAGAGTACAGGGTATGAACACTGAAGCTTTCTTT CASRVQGMNTEAFF TRBV6-5 . TRBJ1-1 .
TGTGCCAGCAGCTTTGGGTCGAACACTGAAGCTTTCTTT CASSFGSNTEAFF TRBV7-8 . TRBJ1-1 .
TGCGCCAGCAGCGTAACCGGGACAGGTAATTTCGCCACCTTC CASSVTGTGNFATF TRBV5-1 TRBD1 TRBJ1-2 .
TGTGCCAGCAGTTACCTCCCAGGGGGCTCTGGAAACACCATATATTTT CASSYLPGGSGNTIYF TRBV6-5 TRBD1 TRBJ1-3 .
TGTGCCAGCAGCGGGGGACAGGGCCCTAATGAAAAACTGTTTTTT CASSGGQGPNEKLFF TRBV5-6 TRBD1 TRBJ1-4 .
TGTGCCAGCAGTTCGACTAGCGGGGGGCTAAATGAGCAGTTCTTC CASSSTSGGLNEQFF TRBV28 TRBD2 TRBJ2-1 .
TGTGCCAGCAGCTCATTTGGAAACACCATATATTTT CASSSFGNTIYF TRBV6-5 . TRBJ1-3 few
TGTGCCAGCAGCCGCCCCTCAAAAACGGGGGTGACAGATACGCAGTATTTT CASSRPSKTGVTDTQYF TRBV5-4 . TRBJ2-3 .
TGTGCCATCAGTGAGGATTTCCAAGCGGGAGGGCCGGCAGATACGCAGTATTTT CAISEDFQAGGPADTQYF TRBV10-3 TRBD2 TRBJ2-3 .
TGTGCCAGCAGTGAGGGGGACAGGGTACGTCAGCCCCAGCATTTT CASSEGDRVRQPQHF TRBV6-1 TRBD1 TRBJ1-5 .
TGTGCCAGCAGCTTTAGGGGTGACAGCTCTGGGGCCAACGTCCTGACTTTC CASSFRGDSSGANVLTF TRBV11-3 . TRBJ2-6 .
TGTGCCAGCAGTCGTGGGAGTAAAAGCCGCTATGGCTACACCTTC CASSRGSKSRYGYTF TRBV6-5 . TRBJ1-2 .
TGCGCCAGCAGCTTGGATCGGGGGAGCACCTACGAGCAGTACTTC CASSLDRGSTYEQYF TRBV5-1 . TRBJ2-7 .
TGTGCCAGTAGTACTGGGCAGGGGAGATCGGCCTTC CASSTGQGRSAF TRBV19 . TRBJ1-2 .
TGTGCCAGCAAACCCTCGGGTCCCAGCATATCTGGAAACACCATATATTTT CASKPSGPSISGNTIYF TRBV2 . TRBJ1-3 .
TGTGCCAGCAGTCTTGACAGGAGAAACACTGAAGCTTTCTTT CASSLDRRNTEAFF TRBV2 . TRBJ1-1 .
TGTGCCAGCAGCGGCTTGGGGCTGAACACTGAAGCTTTCTTT CASSGLGLNTEAFF TRBV6-5 . TRBJ1-1 .
TGTGCCAGTAAGGGGGGACTGAACTACAATGAGCAGTTCTTC CASKGGLNYNEQFF TRBV19 . TRBJ2-1 .
TGTGCCAGCAGTGAGGGACTAGCGGGAGGCCTCGAGACCCAGTACTTC CASSEGLAGGLETQYF TRBV6-1 TRBD2 TRBJ2-5 .
TGTGCCAGCAGTTTATTAAAGGGGGGAGAGCAGTACTTC CASSLLKGGEQYF TRBV27 . TRBJ2-7 .
TGTGCCAGCAGTGGTAGCGACTACAATGAGCAGTTCTTC CASSGSDYNEQFF TRBV6-4 . TRBJ2-1 few
TGTGCCAGCAGCTTACTCCGGGACAGGGTTGACTATGGCTACACCTTC CASSLLRDRVDYGYTF TRBV7-8 TRBD1 TRBJ1-2 .
TGTGCCAGCAGCCAAGTCTTGCTTAGCGGGAATTCCTACGAGCAGTACTTC CASSQVLLSGNSYEQYF TRBV14 TRBD2 TRBJ2-7 .
TGTGCCAGCAGCTTAGCACAGGGTAGCGGGTGGTCCTACAATGAGCAGTTCTTC CASSLAQGSGWSYNEQFF TRBV11-2 . TRBJ2-1 .
TGTGCCAGCAGCAAATTCGGTAACTATGGCTACACCTTC CASSKFGNYGYTF TRBV19 . TRBJ1-2 .
TGTGCCAGCTCGCCGCAGGGCCCCACAGATACGCAGTATTTT CASSPQGPTDTQYF TRBV18 . TRBJ2-3 .
TGTGCCAGCACCAGGGGAGTCTACGAGCAGTACTTC CASTRGVYEQYF TRBV2 . TRBJ2-7 .
TGTGCCAGCAGCCGATCACAGGGGCGGACGAGGGTTTACAATGAGCAGTTCTTC CASSRSQGRTRVYNEQFF TRBV3-1/TRBV3-2 TRBD1 TRBJ2-1 .
TGTGCCAGCAGCACGGGAATGAACACTGAAGCTTTCTTT CASSTGMNTEAFF TRBV6-4 . TRBJ1-1 few